The 18 T cell receptor beta chains presented below share a single source sample, sequenced in a study of blood T cell repertoires in COVID-19. The data were produced by immunoSEQ multiplex PCR, yet TCRdb's version contains in-frame clones alone and is incomplete. Of around 260,000 clones in the sample, approximately 86% were seen once. Sequencing was carried out using peripheral blood. These TCRs come from a man aged 30 to 45 with active or convalescent COVID-19.

The V gene is TRBV12-3 or TRBV12-4, the J gene TRBJ1-6; D call uncertain. V was cut by 1 base and J by 14 bases, with 9 bases left in between. This CDR3 is built from 12 residues. Written as DNA, the CDR3 is TGTGCCAGCAGTTTAGGGCCCCCAGCCCTCCACTTT. It translates to CASSLGPPALHF.

J is TRBJ1-4 and V is TRBV28, with D uncertain. With 5 bases removed from V and 6 bases from J, the gap between germline ends came to 13 bases. The CDR3 has 14 amino acids. The germline CDR1 and CDR2 sequences are MDHEN and SYDVKM. The chain's CDR3 is CASSLGSYHEKLFF. CDR3 DNA: TGTGCCAGCAGTCTAGGGAGCTATCATGAAAAACTGTTTTTT.

The V call is TRBV29-1, the J call TRBJ2-3, with D perhaps TRBD2 (6 bases). The CDR3 is 15 residues long. In germline, CDR1 is SQVTM, CDR2 ANQGSEA. Trimming took off 8 bases at V and 2 bases at J, with 20 bases between the two ends. CDR3 coding DNA: TGCAGCACCTCGCGGGGAGAAAAAGACACAGATACGCAGTATTTT. Amino acid sequence: CSTSRGEKDTDTQYF.

V usage is TRBV7-2 and J usage is TRBJ2-5; tentative D call: TRBD2 (6 bases). The CDR3 loop spans 16 amino acids. V was clipped by 0 bases and J by 1 base, with 12 bases between them. CDR1 is SGHTA, CDR2 FQGNSA, per germline. CDR3 sequence: CASSLASWGVQETQYF. In DNA, the CDR3 is TGTGCCAGCAGCTTAGCGTCCTGGGGGGTCCAAGAGACCCAGTACTTC.

The V gene is TRBV6-5, the J gene TRBJ2-7, with D possibly being TRBD1 (6 bases). The CDR3 is made up of 14 amino acids. Trimming pared 5 bases from V and 1 base from J, leaving 12 bases between. Germline values: CDR1 MNHEY, CDR2 SVGAGI. CDR3 DNA: TGTGCCAGCAGTACAACGACAGGATCCTACGAGCAGTACTTC. Its protein product is CASSTTTGSYEQYF.

The gene calls are TRBV19 and TRBJ2-5, with 7 nucleotides matching TRBD2. Trimming at V came to 11 bases and at J to 0 bases, leaving 12 bases not matched to a gene. The CDR3 is made up of 15 amino acids. Germline V CDR1 and CDR2: LNHDA, SQIVND (reference sequence). In nucleotides, the CDR3 is TGTGCCTCACAGCCCCGAACTAGCGACCAAGAGACCCAGTACTTC. Protein product: CASQPRTSDQETQYF.

The chain has TRBV11-3 and TRBJ2-3, with unresolved D. Germline loops: CDR1 SGHNT, CDR2 YENEEA. Trimming shortened V by 5 bases and J by 2 bases, and 8 bases separated the two germline ends. The CDR3 spans 13 residues. The CDR3 coding sequence is TGTGCCAGCAGCCAAACATTCACAGATACGCAGTATTTT. Translation gives CASSQTFTDTQYF.

In DNA, the CDR3 is TGTGCCAGCAGCGCCAGGGGACAGCCTCACTACACCTTC. Amino acids: CASSARGQPHYTF. The genes are TRBV5-6 and TRBJ1-2; 7 nucleotides align to TRBD1. The CDR3 contains 13 residues. Per the germline V gene, CDR1 is SGHDT and CDR2 is YYEEEE. J was trimmed by 10 bases and V by 4 bases; bases with no gene match: 10.

The chain recombines TRBV2 with TRBJ1-4; D unresolved. The CDR3 spans 13 residues. Looked up from germline, CDR1 is SNHLY and CDR2 is FYNNEI. With 6 bases removed from V and 5 bases from J, the gap between germline ends came to 10 bases. The CDR3 spells CASRIGVNEKLFF. CDR3 in DNA: TGTGCCAGCAGGATAGGAGTAAATGAAAAACTGTTTTTT. Full variable domain (outside the CDR3, taken from reference TRBV2 and TRBJ1-4): EPEVTQTPSHQVTQMGQEVILRCVPISNHLYFYWYRQILGQKVEFLVSFYNNEISEKSEIFDDQFSVERPDGSNFTLKIRSTKLEDSAMYFCASRIGVNEKLFFGSGTQLSVL.

This clone was observed a handful of times. This chain connects TRBV4-3 to TRBJ2-7; perhaps TRBD2 as D (6 bases). This CDR3 has 15 amino acids. Germline-derived CDR1 and CDR2 are LGHNA and YSLEER. V lost 3 bases and J 2 bases, leaving 14 bases between the germline ends. The CDR3 loop is CASSHGRGETYEQYF. CDR3 DNA sequence: TGCGCCAGCAGCCATGGGCGGGGCGAAACCTACGAGCAGTACTTC.

Here the CDR3 reads CASRTGQPQHF. The CDR3 DNA is TGTGCCAGCAGGACAGGGCAGCCCCAGCATTTT. The chain couples TRBV6-6 to TRBJ1-5, with 7 positions matching TRBD1. The ends lost 6 bases at V and 7 bases at J; junction bases unmatched: 0. Per the germline V gene, CDR1 is MNHNY and CDR2 is SVGAGI (reference sequence). The CDR3 has 11 amino acids.

V gene TRBV29-1 combines with J gene TRBJ2-1; a weak D match, TRBD2 (7 bases). CDR1 is SQVTM and CDR2 is ANQGSEA in the germline V gene. The CDR3 contains 15 residues. V shed 0 bases and J shed 6 bases, with 15 bases lying between them. This chain's CDR3 is CSVEEGGTPGNEQFF. CDR3 bases: TGCAGCGTTGAAGAGGGAGGGACACCTGGCAATGAGCAGTTCTTC.

This clone appeared once. The rearrangement links TRBV4-2 to TRBJ1-1; tentative D call: TRBD1 (6 bases). This CDR3 has 16 residues. The V end lost 0 bases, the J end lost 1 base, and 12 bases lay between the germline ends. The germline V gene encodes CDR1 LGHNA and CDR2 YNFKEQ. This CDR3 is CASSQDQRGWNTEAFF. The CDR3, as DNA: TGTGCCAGCAGCCAAGATCAGAGGGGGTGGAACACTGAAGCTTTCTTT.

The chain links TRBV18 to TRBJ1-3; D remains unclear. Germline V CDR1 and CDR2: KGHSH, LQKENI. Deletions cut 1 base from V and 0 bases from J, with 7 bases between. CDR3 size: 15 residues. As DNA, the CDR3 is TGTGCCAGCTCACCACTGAAGAGCTCTGGAAACACCATATATTTT. It specifies CASSPLKSSGNTIYF.

CDR3 region: CASSTGQGVNKGYTF. The CDR3 DNA follows: TGTGCCAGCAGTACCGGACAGGGGGTGAATAAGGGCTACACCTTC. This chain connects TRBV6-5 to TRBJ1-2, with 10 bases fitting TRBD1. Germline loops: CDR1 MNHEY, CDR2 SVGAGI. The CDR3 has 15 amino acids. Germline trimming cut 5 bases from V and 8 bases from J; bases unmatched to any gene: 11.

This clone occurred a few times. This sequence joins TRBV5-6 and TRBJ1-2; maybe TRBD1 (5 bases). The length of the CDR3 is 14 residues. Germline loops: CDR1 SGHDT, CDR2 YYEEEE. V lost 4 bases and J lost 4, with 14 bases in between. The DNA for the CDR3 is TGTGCCAGCAGCACTACAGGTACAGGCTATGGCTACACCTTC. It is translated as CASSTTGTGYGYTF.

V and J are TRBV18 and TRBJ1-6; D is uncertain. Per germline, CDR1 KGHSH and CDR2 LQKENI. The CDR3 extends over 15 amino acids. Trimming left V 5 bases short and J 5 bases short, with 13 bases between. CDR3 protein: CASSDFRGDNSPLHF. The CDR3 DNA reads TGTGCCAGCTCAGATTTCCGGGGAGATAATTCACCCCTCCACTTT.

This rearrangement joins TRBV7-2 to TRBJ2-2; D perhaps matches TRBD2 (6 bases). The CDR3 extends over 17 amino acids. V was pared by 2 bases and J by 2 bases, with 15 bases between. Germline V gene sequence: CDR1 SGHTA, CDR2 FQGNSA. Here the CDR3 reads CASSLLFRTKNTGELFF. CDR3 nucleotides: TGTGCCAGCAGCTTACTTTTCAGGACTAAAAACACCGGGGAGCTGTTTTTT.